The present T cell receptor beta chain was sequenced within a study of cytomegalovirus exposure and HLA in healthy donors. Study conclusions and caveats: A later analysis by the authors found several of the most significant clusters apparently linked to common viral pathogens. Later, TCR association rates were found to vary by HLA locus, highest for DRB1 and lowest for HLA-C. The study flagged about 150 TCR beta chains as cytomegalovirus-associated.

V shed 3 bases, J shed 11 bases, and the junction held 4 bases outside the gene matches. The germline V gene has CDR1 SGHRS and CDR2 YFSETQ. This CDR3 spans 12 amino acids. Amplification used 60 Vbeta primers and 13 Jbeta primers. TCRdb keeps only in-frame clones here, not all; method: immunoSEQ multiplex PCR. The sample comprises roughly 98,000 clones, about 81% of which are singletons, and over 1.1% rests with the top ten. Healthy donors of bone marrow made up the group. The table lists this clone with a count of one. Antigen specificity is unknown. What was sequenced was PBMCs. The TCR sequence derives from a man aged 40-49 years in good health and CMV-seronegative. The chain couples TRBV5-1 to TRBJ2-3, with TRBD1 matching over 9 bases. The CDR3 loop reads CASSYDRGLQYF. The CDR3, as DNA: TGCGCCAGCAGCTACGACAGGGGGTTGCAGTATTTT. The whole variable domain, filled in from reference TRBV5-1 and TRBJ2-3, reads KAGVTQTPRYLIKTRGQQVTLSCSPISGHRSVSWYQQTPGQGLQFLFEYFSETQRNKGNFPGRFSGRQFSNSRSEMNVSTLELGDSALYLCASSYDRGLQYFGPGTRLTVL.